The 9 T cell receptor beta chains below were found in one sample sequenced in a study of blood T cell repertoires in COVID-19. Measured with immunoSEQ multiplex PCR; TCRdb has only the in-frame clones, and not every one. Of approximately 230,000 clones listed, around 90% are singletons. The sequencing input was peripheral blood. The receptor set was obtained from a man aged 18-30 years with active or convalescent COVID-19.

The chain employs TRBV19 and TRBJ2-2; 9 bases are a match to TRBD1. The CDR3 runs to 14 residues. Germline CDR1 is LNHDA and CDR2 is SQIVND (reference sequence). Losses at the gene ends were 6 bases for V and 4 bases for J; bases not matched to a gene: 3. The CDR3 loop reads CASRGQGTTGELFF. CDR3 coding DNA: TGTGCCAGTAGGGGACAGGGAACCACCGGGGAGCTGTTTTTT.

This clone was detected a few times. The rearrangement joins TRBV30 to TRBJ1-1; 11 bases match TRBD1. V gave up 4 bases and J gave up 3 bases; unmatched junction bases: 16. Germline V lookup: CDR1 GTSNPN, CDR2 SVGIG (reference sequence). This CDR3 comprises 18 residues. The CDR3 region has the DNA TGTGCCTGGATCCTCAAGGCCCGGACAGGGGGCAAGGACACTGAAGCTTTCTTT. It yields the protein CAWILKARTGGKDTEAFF.

The chain has TRBV27 and TRBJ2-2; a possible D gene is TRBD2 (6 bases). The germline V and J ends were trimmed by 6 bases and 1 base, with 15 bases remaining between them. CDR1 MNHEY and CDR2 SMNVEV come from the germline V gene (reference sequence). The CDR3 totals 16 residues. As DNA, the CDR3 is TGTGCCAGCAGCGCCATCTGGCGGGAGAACACCGGGGAGCTGTTTTTT. This encodes CASSAIWRENTGELFF.

The chain's CDR3 is CASNGGRASETQYF. As DNA, the CDR3 is TGTGCCAGTAACGGCGGGAGGGCCTCAGAGACCCAGTACTTC. The chain employs TRBV19 and TRBJ2-5, with TRBD2 matching over 9 bases. With V trimmed by 7 bases and J by 4 bases, 7 bases remained unmatched. The CDR3 runs 14 residues. Germline V gives CDR1 LNHDA, CDR2 SQIVND (reference sequence).

This chain links TRBV19 with TRBJ1-1, with D possibly being TRBD1 (5 bases). The CDR3 is made up of 15 amino acids. The V and J ends lost 3 bases and 1 base respectively, with 12 bases between them. CDR1 and CDR2 (germline): LNHDA, SQIVND (reference sequence). For the CDR3, the DNA is TGTGCCAGTAGTATCACCCAGGGCCCGAACACTGAAGCTTTCTTT. The encoded protein is CASSITQGPNTEAFF.

This chain joins TRBV7-3 and TRBJ1-1; D remains unclear. Looked up from germline, CDR1 is SGHTA and CDR2 is FQGTGA. Trimming cost V 2 bases and J 5 bases, with 18 bases left between them. The CDR3 contains 16 residues. CDR3 DNA sequence: TGTGCCAGCAGCTTAGGACCCCCTGGAGGGAGTACTGAAGCTTTCTTT. It codes for CASSLGPPGGSTEAFF.

The chain uses TRBV18 and TRBJ1-5; 7 bases match TRBD1. CDR3 length: 15 residues. CDR1 is KGHSH and CDR2 is LQKENI in the germline V gene. Germline trimming cut 3 bases from V and 5 bases from J; bases unmatched to any gene: 7. The CDR3 here is CASSPNAQGDQPQHF. The DNA for the CDR3 is TGTGCCAGCTCACCGAACGCCCAGGGGGATCAGCCCCAGCATTTT.

This clone was seen just once. V usage is TRBV2 and J usage is TRBJ1-2, with TRBD1 as a possible D gene (5 bases). V lost 1 base, J lost 4 bases, and 10 bases lay in between. The CDR3 is 14 residues long. In germline, CDR1 is SNHLY, CDR2 FYNNEI. The CDR3 reads CASSEGWQGYGYTF. The CDR3 bases are TGTGCCAGCAGTGAAGGCTGGCAGGGCTATGGCTACACCTTC.

The chain carries TRBV5-4 and TRBJ1-4, with 8 bases matching TRBD1. The CDR3 spans 14 residues. After removal of 4 bases from V and 4 bases from J, the junction contained 3 bases not matched to a gene. Germline V gene sequence: CDR1 SGHNT, CDR2 YYREEE (reference sequence). The CDR3 bases are TGTGCCAGCAGCACGGGACAGGATAATGAAAAACTGTTTTTT. Its protein is CASSTGQDNEKLFF.